These 17 T cell receptor beta chains originate from one sample sequenced in a study of radiotherapy plus CTLA-4 blockade in lung cancer. The table came from immunoSEQ multiplex PCR; TCRdb's copy has only in-frame clones and leaves some out. The data hold 50,000 to 60,000 clones, with approximately 82% observed a single time. Sample: peripheral blood, taken from a patient treated with radiotherapy plus ipilimumab. The receptors here all came from a human donor with non-small cell lung cancer whose response to radiotherapy plus ipilimumab could not be evaluated.

The chain has TRBV7-2 and TRBJ2-5; 12 bases line up with TRBD2. V lost 0 bases to trimming and J lost 5 bases; unmatched junction nucleotides: 4. Per germline, CDR1 SGHTA and CDR2 FQGNSA. The CDR3 contains 16 residues. The CDR3 nucleotides read TGTGCCAGCAGCTTAGCGGAGCTAGCGGGGGGGGAGACCCAGTACTTC. Protein: CASSLAELAGGETQYF.

J is TRBJ2-5 and V is TRBV9; TRBD2 matches 9 bases. This CDR3 is 15 amino acids long. The germline CDR1 and CDR2 sequences are SGDLS and YYNGEE. Trimming at V came to 2 bases and at J to 5 bases, leaving 7 bases not matched to a gene. This CDR3 reads CASSVRAGGGETQYF. The CDR3 coding sequence is TGTGCCAGCAGCGTCAGAGCGGGGGGAGGTGAGACCCAGTACTTC.

This sequence joins TRBV4-1 and TRBJ1-2, with no clear D. V shed 1 base and J shed 4 bases, with 10 bases lying between them. CDR1 is MGHRA and CDR2 is YSYEKL in the germline V gene. The CDR3 is made up of 14 amino acids. CDR3 protein: CASSQATQAYGYTF. Written as DNA, the CDR3 is TGCGCCAGCAGCCAAGCCACCCAGGCCTATGGCTACACCTTC.

CDR3 amino acids: CASSVGGQETQYF. In nucleotides, the CDR3 is TGTGCCAGCAGCGTCGGAGGTCAAGAGACCCAGTACTTC. V usage is TRBV7-2 and J usage is TRBJ2-5; a possible D gene is TRBD2 (5 bases). Trimming cost V 5 bases and J 2 bases, with 9 bases left between them. Germline V gene lookup returns CDR1 SGHTA and CDR2 FQGNSA. CDR3 length: 13 amino acids.

This chain uses TRBV9 with TRBJ2-5; 8 bases line up with TRBD2. Germline CDR1 SGDLS, CDR2 YYNGEE. This CDR3 spans 16 amino acids. V lost 0 bases to trimming and J lost 1 base; unmatched junction nucleotides: 5. This CDR3 reads CASSVATSGIQETQYF. The CDR3 DNA reads TGTGCCAGCAGCGTAGCTACTAGCGGTATCCAAGAGACCCAGTACTTC.

The chain employs TRBV11-2 and TRBJ1-5; no firm D call. CDR1 SGHAT and CDR2 FQNNGV come from the germline V gene. V was shortened by 5 bases and J by 10 bases, with 12 bases between the two germline ends. The CDR3 is 12 amino acids. The CDR3 DNA reads as TGTGCCAGCAGCCAACCTCGGGGTCCCCAGCATTTT. This gives the protein CASSQPRGPQHF.

This clone has more than one count but fewer than ten. The chain uses TRBV4-1 and TRBJ1-3, with D perhaps TRBD1 (6 bases). The CDR3 totals 16 residues. CDR1 and CDR2 from the germline V gene are MGHRA and YSYEKL. Trimming stripped 0 bases from V and 0 bases from J, with 9 bases between. In nucleotides, the CDR3 is TGCGCCAGCAGCCAAGATAGGGGGATCTCTGGAAACACCATATATTTT. Protein sequence: CASSQDRGISGNTIYF.

This clone is a singleton in its sample. The rearrangement uses TRBV9 and TRBJ1-6; no reliable D call. Germline values: CDR1 SGDLS, CDR2 YYNGEE. V lost 2 bases and J lost 8, with 8 bases in between. The CDR3 is 13 amino acids. As DNA, the CDR3 is TGTGCCAGCAGCGTTAGTATCGATTCACCCCTCCACTTT. Its translation is CASSVSIDSPLHF. Filled out from reference TRBV9 and TRBJ1-6, the complete variable domain reads DSGVTQTPKHLITATGQRVTLRCSPRSGDLSVYWYQQSLDQGLQFLIQYYNGEERAKGNILERFSAQQFPDLHSELNLSSLELGDSALYFCASSVSIDSPLHFGNGTRLTVT.

The genes are TRBV2 and TRBJ1-2; D remains ambiguous. V gave up 3 bases and J gave up 8 bases, with 10 bases separating them. Germline values: CDR1 SNHLY, CDR2 FYNNEI. This CDR3 comprises 12 residues. CDR3 residues: CASSERKWGYTF. CDR3 DNA sequence: TGTGCCAGCAGTGAGAGGAAATGGGGCTACACCTTC.

The chain carries TRBV5-1 and TRBJ1-2; TRBD1 matches at 7 bases. This CDR3 region has 14 residues. V lost 3 bases, J lost 3 bases, and 5 bases stayed unmatched. CDR1 is SGHRS, CDR2 YFSETQ, per germline. The chain's CDR3 is CASSSRRGDYGYTF. The CDR3 nucleotides read TGCGCCAGCAGCTCCCGCAGGGGGGACTATGGCTACACCTTC.

This clone has just one count. The rearrangement joins TRBV7-9 to TRBJ1-4; D remains unclear. CDR3 length: 13 amino acids. V dropped 1 base and J dropped 7 bases, with 7 bases sitting between them. Germline loops: CDR1 SEHNR, CDR2 FQNEAQ (reference sequence). The CDR3 coding sequence is TGTGCCAGCAGCTTAGTTTCGGGTGAAAAACTGTTTTTT. It codes for CASSLVSGEKLFF.

The V and J genes are TRBV7-2 and TRBJ2-7, with TRBD2 identical over 12 bases. The germline V gene has CDR1 SGHTA and CDR2 FQGNSA. J lost 5 bases, V lost 0 bases, and 8 bases had no gene match. This CDR3 has 17 residues. The CDR3 loop reads CASSLAASGGAFNEQYF. The CDR3 nucleotides are TGTGCCAGCAGCTTAGCAGCTAGCGGGGGGGCCTTCAACGAGCAGTACTTC.

This clone was recorded only once. The chain has TRBV5-1 and TRBJ1-2; D call uncertain. The CDR3 spans 14 residues. Trimming removed 0 bases at V and 3 bases at J, with 9 bases between. Germline V CDR1 and CDR2: SGHRS, YFSETQ. The CDR3 here is CASSLDQDYYGYTF. The CDR3 nucleotides read TGCGCCAGCAGCTTGGACCAGGACTACTATGGCTACACCTTC.

This chain joins TRBV20-1 and TRBJ2-5; D remains unclear. V gave up 7 bases and J gave up 0 bases, with 6 bases separating them. The CDR3 loop spans 11 amino acids. Germline CDR1 is DFQATT and CDR2 is SNEGSKA (reference sequence). The CDR3 region has the DNA TGCAGTGTTGTATACCAAGAGACCCAGTACTTC. It encodes CSVVYQETQYF.

V usage is TRBV2 and J usage is TRBJ2-4; possibly TRBD2 for D (6 bases). The CDR3 loop spans 14 amino acids. Trimming stripped 4 bases from V and 9 bases from J, with 16 bases between. Germline V gene sequence: CDR1 SNHLY, CDR2 FYNNEI. The DNA for the CDR3 is TGTGCCAGCAGTGTAGGAGGGAAAGGCGGCATTCAGTACTTC. Protein: CASSVGGKGGIQYF.

The V gene is TRBV28, the J gene TRBJ1-2; the match to TRBD1 covers 9 bases. This CDR3 is 14 amino acids long. Per germline, CDR1 MDHEN and CDR2 SYDVKM. The trim removed 2 bases at V and 8 bases at J, leaving 6 bases unmatched. CDR3 region: CASSLIQGAGGYTF. CDR3 nucleotide sequence: TGTGCCAGCAGTTTAATACAGGGGGCAGGGGGCTACACCTTC.

V gene TRBV15 combines with J gene TRBJ2-7, with TRBD1 matching over 9 bases. Trimming at V came to 5 bases and at J to 7 bases, leaving 12 bases not matched to a gene. The CDR3 is made up of 15 amino acids. Germline V gene sequence: CDR1 LNHNV, CDR2 YYDKDF (reference sequence). Written as DNA, the CDR3 is TGTGCCACCAGCGAAACCGGGACAGGGATGAGGGAGCAGTACTTC. It codes for CATSETGTGMREQYF. The full variable domain, its missing parts supplied by reference TRBV15 and TRBJ2-7, is DAMVIQNPRYQVTQFGKPVTLSCSQTLNHNVMYWYQQKSSQAPKLLFHYYDKDFNNEADTPDNFQSRRPNTSFCFLDIRSPGLGDTAMYLCATSETGTGMREQYFGPGTRLTVT.